This T cell receptor (beta chain) is drawn from a study of OX40 agonist ivuxolimab in advanced cancers. Study information: Ivuxolimab, an agonistic anti-OX40 (CD134) antibody, was given to patients.

Exclusion of a patient followed from autoimmune disease history or systemic immunosuppression. Concerning this clone itself: A junction end diverges from the germline sequence, so it may reflect a read error.

Data came from immunoSEQ multiplex PCR; TCRdb stores just in-frame clones and leaves some out. The sample has 39,000 or so clones, roughly nine tenths seen once; the top ten hold approximately 22%. CDR3 size: 13 residues. Germline lookup yields CDR1 SSHAT and CDR2 FNYEAQ (reference sequence). Sequencing was performed on CD4+ or CD8+ T cells sorted from blood, taken in a trial of the OX40 agonist ivuxolimab. This chain links TRBV7-7 with TRBJ2-7, with D perhaps matching TRBD2 (5 bases). The source of this sequence is an adult with an advanced solid tumor such as melanoma, head and neck, liver or kidney cancer. The CDR3 reads CASSPLEGYEQYF. CDR3 in DNA: TGTGCTAGCAGTCCCCTAGAGGGATACGAGCAGTACTTC.